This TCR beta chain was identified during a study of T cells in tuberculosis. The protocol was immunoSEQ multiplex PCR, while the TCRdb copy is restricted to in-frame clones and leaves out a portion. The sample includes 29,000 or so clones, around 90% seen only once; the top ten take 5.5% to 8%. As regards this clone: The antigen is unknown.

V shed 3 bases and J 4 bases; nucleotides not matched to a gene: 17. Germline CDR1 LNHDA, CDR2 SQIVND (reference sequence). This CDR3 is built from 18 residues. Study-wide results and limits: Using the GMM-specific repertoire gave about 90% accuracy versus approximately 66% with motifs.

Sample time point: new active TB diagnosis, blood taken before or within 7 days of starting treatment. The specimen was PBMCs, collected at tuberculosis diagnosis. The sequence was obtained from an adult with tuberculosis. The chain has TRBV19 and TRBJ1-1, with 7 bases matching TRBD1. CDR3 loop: CASSMGVRDRLLRTEAFF. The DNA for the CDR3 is TGTGCCAGTAGTATGGGCGTGCGGGACAGACTTCTCCGCACTGAAGCTTTCTTT. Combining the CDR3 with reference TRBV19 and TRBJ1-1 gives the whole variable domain DGGITQSPKYLFRKEGQNVTLSCEQNLNHDAMYWYRQDPGQGLRLIYYSQIVNDFQKGDIAEGYSVSREKKESFPLTVTSAQKNPTAFYLCASSMGVRDRLLRTEAFFGQGTRLTVV.